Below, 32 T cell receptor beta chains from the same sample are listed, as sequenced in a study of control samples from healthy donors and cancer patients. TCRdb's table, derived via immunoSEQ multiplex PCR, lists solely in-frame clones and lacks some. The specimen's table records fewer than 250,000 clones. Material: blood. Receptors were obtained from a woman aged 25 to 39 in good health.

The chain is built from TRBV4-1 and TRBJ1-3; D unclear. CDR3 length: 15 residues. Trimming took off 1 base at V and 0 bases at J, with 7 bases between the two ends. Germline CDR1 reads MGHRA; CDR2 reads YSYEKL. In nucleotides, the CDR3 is TGCGCCAGCAGCCAAGCTGTCTACTCTGGAAACACCATATATTTT. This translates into CASSQAVYSGNTIYF.

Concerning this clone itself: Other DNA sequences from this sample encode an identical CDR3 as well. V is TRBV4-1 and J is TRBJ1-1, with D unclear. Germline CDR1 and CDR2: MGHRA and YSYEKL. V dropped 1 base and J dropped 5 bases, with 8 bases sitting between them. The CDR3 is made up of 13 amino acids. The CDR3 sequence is CASSQGRGTEAFF. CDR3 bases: TGCGCCAGCAGCCAAGGTCGAGGGACTGAAGCTTTCTTT.

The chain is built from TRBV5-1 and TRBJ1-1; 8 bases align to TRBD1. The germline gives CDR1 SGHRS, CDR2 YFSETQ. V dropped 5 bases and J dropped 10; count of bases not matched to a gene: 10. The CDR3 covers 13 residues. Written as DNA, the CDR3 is TGCGCCAGCAGTCCCCGGACAGGGCGGGGAGCTTTCTTT. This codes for CASSPRTGRGAFF.

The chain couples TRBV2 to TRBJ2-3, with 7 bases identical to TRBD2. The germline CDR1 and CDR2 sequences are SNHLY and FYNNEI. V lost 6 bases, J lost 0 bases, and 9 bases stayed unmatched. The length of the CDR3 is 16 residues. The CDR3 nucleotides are TGTGCCAGCAGCGGGGTGGGAGGGCCAAGCACAGATACGCAGTATTTT. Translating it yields CASSGVGGPSTDTQYF.

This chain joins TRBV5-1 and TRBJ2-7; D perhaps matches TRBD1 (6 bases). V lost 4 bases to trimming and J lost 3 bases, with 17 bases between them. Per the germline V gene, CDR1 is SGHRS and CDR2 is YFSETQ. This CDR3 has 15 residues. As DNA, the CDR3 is TGCGCCAGCAGCCTCCGGGACACGGGGAACTACGAGCAGTACTTC. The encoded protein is CASSLRDTGNYEQYF.

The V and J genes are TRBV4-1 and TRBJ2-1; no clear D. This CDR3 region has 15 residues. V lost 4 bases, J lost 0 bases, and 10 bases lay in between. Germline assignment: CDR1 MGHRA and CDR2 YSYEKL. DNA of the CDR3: TGCGCCAGCAGCCGTACAGAGAGCTCCTACAATGAGCAGTTCTTC. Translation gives CASSRTESSYNEQFF.

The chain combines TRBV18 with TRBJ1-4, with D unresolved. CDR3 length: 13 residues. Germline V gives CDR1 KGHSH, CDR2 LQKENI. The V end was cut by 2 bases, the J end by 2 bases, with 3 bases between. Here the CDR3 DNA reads TGTGCCAGCTCACCAGCTACTAATGAAAAACTGTTTTTT. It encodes CASSPATNEKLFF. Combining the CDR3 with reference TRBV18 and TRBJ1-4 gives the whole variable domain NAGVMQNPRHLVRRRGQEARLRCSPMKGHSHVYWYRQLPEEGLKFMVYLQKENIIDESGMPKERFSAEFPKEGPSILRIQQVVRGDSAAYFCASSPATNEKLFFGSGTQLSVL.

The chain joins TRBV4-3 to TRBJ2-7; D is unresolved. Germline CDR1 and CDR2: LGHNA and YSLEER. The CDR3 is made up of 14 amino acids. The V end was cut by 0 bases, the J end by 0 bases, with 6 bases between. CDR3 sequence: CASSQEGFSYEQYF. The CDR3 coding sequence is TGCGCCAGCAGCCAAGAAGGCTTCTCCTACGAGCAGTACTTC.

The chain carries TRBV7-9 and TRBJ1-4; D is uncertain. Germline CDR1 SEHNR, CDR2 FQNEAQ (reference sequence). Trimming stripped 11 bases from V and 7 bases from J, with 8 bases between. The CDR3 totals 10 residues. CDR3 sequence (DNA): TGTGCCGCCGCGGGTGAAAAACTGTTTTTT. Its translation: CAAAGEKLFF.

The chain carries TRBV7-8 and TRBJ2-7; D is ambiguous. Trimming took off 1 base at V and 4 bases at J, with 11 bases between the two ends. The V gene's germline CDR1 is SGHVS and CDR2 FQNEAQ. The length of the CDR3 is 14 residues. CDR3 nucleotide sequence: TGTGCCAGCAGCTTAGGTCGCGAGGTTTACGAGCAGTACTTC. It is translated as CASSLGREVYEQYF.

CDR3 in DNA: TGTGCCAGCAGCTTAGATTCGGGGGCCTGGAGGTCGGGCAATCAGCCCCAGCATTTT. Its protein is CASSLDSGAWRSGNQPQHF. The chain is built from TRBV7-2 and TRBJ1-5, with a weak D call TRBD1 (6 bases). The V end lost 1 base, the J end lost 2 bases, and 21 bases lay between the germline ends. The CDR3 has 19 residues. The germline V gene has CDR1 SGHTA and CDR2 FQGNSA.

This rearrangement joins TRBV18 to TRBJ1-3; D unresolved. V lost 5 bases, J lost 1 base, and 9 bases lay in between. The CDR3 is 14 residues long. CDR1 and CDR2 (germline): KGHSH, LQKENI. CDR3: CASSDTGSGNTIYF. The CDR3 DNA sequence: TGTGCCAGCTCAGACACGGGGTCTGGAAACACCATATATTTT.

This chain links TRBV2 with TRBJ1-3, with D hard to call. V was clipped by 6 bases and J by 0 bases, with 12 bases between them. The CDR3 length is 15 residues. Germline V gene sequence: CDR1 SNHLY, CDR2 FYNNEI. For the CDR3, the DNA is TGTGCCAGCAGATGGACGGTTCGCTCTGGAAACACCATATATTTT. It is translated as CASRWTVRSGNTIYF.

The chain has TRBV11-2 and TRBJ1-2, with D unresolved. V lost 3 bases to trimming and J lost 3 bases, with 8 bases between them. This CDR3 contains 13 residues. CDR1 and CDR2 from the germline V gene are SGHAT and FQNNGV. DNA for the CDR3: TGTGCCAGCAGCTTCATGCAGCACTATGGCTACACCTTC. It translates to CASSFMQHYGYTF.

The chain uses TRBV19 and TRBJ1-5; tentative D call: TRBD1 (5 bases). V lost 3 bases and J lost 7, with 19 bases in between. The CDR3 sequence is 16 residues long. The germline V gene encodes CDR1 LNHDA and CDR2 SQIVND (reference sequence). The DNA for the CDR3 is TGTGCCAGTAGTATTCTGGGGCGCACTCCCTACCAGCCCCAGCATTTT. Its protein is CASSILGRTPYQPQHF.

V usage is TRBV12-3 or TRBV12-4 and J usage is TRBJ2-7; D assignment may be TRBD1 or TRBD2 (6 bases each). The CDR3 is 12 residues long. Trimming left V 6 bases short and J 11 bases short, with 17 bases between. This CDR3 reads CASRQTTGGEYF. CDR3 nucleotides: TGTGCCAGCAGGCAGACGACAGGCGGGGAGTACTTC.

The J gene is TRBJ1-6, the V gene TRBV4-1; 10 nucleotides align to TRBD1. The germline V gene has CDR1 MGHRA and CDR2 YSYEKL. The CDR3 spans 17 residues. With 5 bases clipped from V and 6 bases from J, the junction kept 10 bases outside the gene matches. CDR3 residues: CASSDRSTGGINSPLHF. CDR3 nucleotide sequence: TGCGCCAGCAGCGATAGATCGACAGGGGGCATTAATTCACCCCTCCACTTT.

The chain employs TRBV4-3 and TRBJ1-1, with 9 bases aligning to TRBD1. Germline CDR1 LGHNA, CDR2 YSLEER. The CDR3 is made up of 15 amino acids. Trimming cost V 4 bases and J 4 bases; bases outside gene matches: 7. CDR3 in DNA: TGCGCCAGCAGCCTAGGGACAGGGAGAGTCACTGAAGCTTTCTTT. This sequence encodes CASSLGTGRVTEAFF.

CDR3 residues: CASSQDRWRNTGELFF. In nucleotides, the CDR3 is TGTGCCAGCAGCCAAGATCGGTGGAGAAACACCGGGGAGCTGTTTTTT. V is TRBV3-1 (or the pseudogene TRBV3-2) and J is TRBJ2-2, with no clear D. The CDR3 is made up of 16 amino acids. Per germline, CDR1 LGHDT and CDR2 YNNKEL (reference sequence). Trimming removed 0 bases at V and 2 bases at J, with 10 bases between.

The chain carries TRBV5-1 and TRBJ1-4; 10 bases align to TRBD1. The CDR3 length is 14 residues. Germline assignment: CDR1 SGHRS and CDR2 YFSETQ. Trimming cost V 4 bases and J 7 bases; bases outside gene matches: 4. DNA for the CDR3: TGCGCCAGCAGCGCCCGGGACAGGGGTGAAAAACTGTTTTTT. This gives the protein CASSARDRGEKLFF. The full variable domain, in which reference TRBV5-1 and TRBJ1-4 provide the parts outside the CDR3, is KAGVTQTPRYLIKTRGQQVTLSCSPISGHRSVSWYQQTPGQGLQFLFEYFSETQRNKGNFPGRFSGRQFSNSRSEMNVSTLELGDSALYLCASSARDRGEKLFFGSGTQLSVL.

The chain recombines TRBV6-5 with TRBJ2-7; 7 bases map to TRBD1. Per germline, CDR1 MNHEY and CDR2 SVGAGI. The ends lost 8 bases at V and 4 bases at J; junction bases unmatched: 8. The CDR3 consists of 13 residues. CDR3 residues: CASSGTAPYEQYF. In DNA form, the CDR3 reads TGTGCCAGCTCCGGGACAGCCCCTTACGAGCAGTACTTC.

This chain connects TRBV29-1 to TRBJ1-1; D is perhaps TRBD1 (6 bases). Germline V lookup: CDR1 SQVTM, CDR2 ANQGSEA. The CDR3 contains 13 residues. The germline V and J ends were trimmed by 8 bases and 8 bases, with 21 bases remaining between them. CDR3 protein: CSIVRDIGREAFF. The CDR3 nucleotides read TGCAGCATCGTCCGGGACATCGGTAGGGAAGCTTTCTTT. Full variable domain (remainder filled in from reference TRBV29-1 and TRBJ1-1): SAVISQKPSRDICQRGTSLTIQCQVDSQVTMMFWYRQQPGQSLTLIATANQGSEATYESGFVIDKFPISRPNLTFSTLTVSNMSPEDSSIYLCSIVRDIGREAFFGQGTRLTVV.

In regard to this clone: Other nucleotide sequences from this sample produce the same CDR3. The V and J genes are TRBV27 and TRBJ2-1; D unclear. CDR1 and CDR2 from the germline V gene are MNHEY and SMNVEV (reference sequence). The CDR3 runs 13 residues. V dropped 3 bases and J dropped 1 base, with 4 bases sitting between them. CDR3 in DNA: TGTGCCAGCAGTTTGGGGTCCTACAATGAGCAGTTCTTC. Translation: CASSLGSYNEQFF.

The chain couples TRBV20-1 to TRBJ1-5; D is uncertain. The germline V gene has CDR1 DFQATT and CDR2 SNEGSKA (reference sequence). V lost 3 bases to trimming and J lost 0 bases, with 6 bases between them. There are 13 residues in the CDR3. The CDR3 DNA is TGCAGTGCTAGTTCGTATAGCAATCAGCCCCAGCATTTT. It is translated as CSASSYSNQPQHF.

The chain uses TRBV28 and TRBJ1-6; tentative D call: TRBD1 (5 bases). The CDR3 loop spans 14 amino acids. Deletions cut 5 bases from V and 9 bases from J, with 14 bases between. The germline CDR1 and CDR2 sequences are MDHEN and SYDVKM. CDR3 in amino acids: CASSIPGGISPLHF. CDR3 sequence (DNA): TGTGCCAGCAGTATACCGGGGGGGATTTCACCCCTCCACTTT.

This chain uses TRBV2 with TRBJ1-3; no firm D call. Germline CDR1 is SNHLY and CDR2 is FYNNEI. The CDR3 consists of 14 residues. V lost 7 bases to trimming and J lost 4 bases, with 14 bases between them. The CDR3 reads CASIGLKGGNTIYF. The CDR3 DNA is TGTGCCAGCATAGGGCTGAAAGGGGGAAACACCATATATTTT.

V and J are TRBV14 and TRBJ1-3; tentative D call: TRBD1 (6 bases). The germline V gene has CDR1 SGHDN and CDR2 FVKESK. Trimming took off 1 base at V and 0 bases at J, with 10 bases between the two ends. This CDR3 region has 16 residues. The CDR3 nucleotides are TGTGCCAGCAGCCAAGGGGGAGGGGGCTCTGGAAACACCATATATTTT. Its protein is CASSQGGGGSGNTIYF.

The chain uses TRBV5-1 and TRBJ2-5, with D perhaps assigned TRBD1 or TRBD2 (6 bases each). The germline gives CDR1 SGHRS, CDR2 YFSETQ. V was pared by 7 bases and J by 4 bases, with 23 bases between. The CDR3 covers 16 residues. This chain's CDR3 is CASGLTIGGGGETQYF. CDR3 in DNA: TGCGCCAGCGGCCTTACGATAGGGGGAGGAGGAGAGACCCAGTACTTC.

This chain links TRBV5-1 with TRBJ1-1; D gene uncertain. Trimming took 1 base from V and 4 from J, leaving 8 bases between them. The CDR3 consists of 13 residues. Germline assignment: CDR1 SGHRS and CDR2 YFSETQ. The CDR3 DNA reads TGCGCCAGCAGCTTGTCTGTGAGCACTGAAGCTTTCTTT. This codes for CASSLSVSTEAFF.

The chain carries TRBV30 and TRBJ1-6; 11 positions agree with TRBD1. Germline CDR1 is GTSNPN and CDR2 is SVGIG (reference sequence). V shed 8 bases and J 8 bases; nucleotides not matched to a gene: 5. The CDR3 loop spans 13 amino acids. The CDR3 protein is CARGTGGYSPLHF. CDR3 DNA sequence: TGTGCCCGGGGGACAGGGGGATATTCACCCCTCCACTTT.

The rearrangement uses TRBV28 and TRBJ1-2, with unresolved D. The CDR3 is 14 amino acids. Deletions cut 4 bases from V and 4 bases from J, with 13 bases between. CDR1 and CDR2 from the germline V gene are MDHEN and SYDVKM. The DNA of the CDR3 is TGTGCCAGCAGTTCCCCCATAGGAGGCTATGGCTACACCTTC. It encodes CASSSPIGGYGYTF.

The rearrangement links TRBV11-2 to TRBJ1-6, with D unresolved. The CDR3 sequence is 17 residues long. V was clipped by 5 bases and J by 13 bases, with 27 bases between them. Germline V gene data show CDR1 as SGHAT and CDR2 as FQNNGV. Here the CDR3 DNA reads TGTGCCAGCAGCCCCCGGGGTAGACCCGGTCCGTTTGCTCCCCTCCACTTT. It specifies CASSPRGRPGPFAPLHF.